The 21 T cell receptor beta chains reported below all come from one sample, sequenced in a study of shared clonotypes between healthy human individuals. Positive CCR7 selection of CD45RO-negative cells yielded the naive CD8 cells, and terminally differentiated effector memory CD45RA+ cells were excluded. Only in-frame clones appear in the TCRdb table, and some are missing; sequencing was by immunoSEQ multiplex PCR. The sample consists of some 800,000 clones, 85% to 95% of them appearing once. Sequenced sample: naive CD8+ T cells sorted from blood. These receptors were taken from a young man in good health.

This chain uses TRBV6-5 with TRBJ2-7; D not certain. Per germline, CDR1 MNHEY and CDR2 SVGAGI. V lost 6 bases, J lost 1 base, and 13 bases lay in between. CDR3 length: 14 residues. The DNA of the CDR3 is TGTGCCAGCAGGACGGTCCGGATGTCCTACGAGCAGTACTTC. Translating it yields CASRTVRMSYEQYF.

The table lists this clone with a count of one. The rearrangement uses TRBV28 and TRBJ2-1; the D is unclear. V was pared by 5 bases and J by 5 bases, with 10 bases between. This CDR3 contains 13 residues. Germline V lookup: CDR1 MDHEN, CDR2 SYDVKM. CDR3: CASSLIINNEQFF. The CDR3, as DNA: TGTGCCAGCAGTCTTATAATCAACAATGAGCAGTTCTTC.

Concerning this clone itself: This sample also contains other DNA sequences that code for the same CDR3. The V call is TRBV27, the J call TRBJ1-1; TRBD1 might be the D (5 bases). CDR1 and CDR2 (germline): MNHEY, SMNVEV (reference sequence). The CDR3 is made up of 11 amino acids. CDR3 DNA sequence: TGTGCAACATTCAAGGGGACTGAAGCTTTCTTT. Translating it yields CATFKGTEAFF.

The chain links TRBV28 to TRBJ1-1; TRBD1 aligns across 9 bases. V lost 8 bases to trimming and J lost 1 base; unmatched junction nucleotides: 8. Germline CDR1 MDHEN, CDR2 SYDVKM. The length of the CDR3 is 15 residues. Written as DNA, the CDR3 is TGTGCCAGCGGAGCCCCGGGACAGGGGAACACTGAAGCTTTCTTT. Translated: CASGAPGQGNTEAFF.

This CDR3 reads CASSDWTGKSYGYTF. The CDR3 DNA sequence: TGTGCCAGTAGTGATTGGACAGGGAAGTCCTATGGCTACACCTTC. The chain is built from TRBV19 and TRBJ1-2; 8 bases map to TRBD1. With V trimmed by 5 bases and J by 4 bases, 9 bases remained unmatched. Germline CDR1 LNHDA, CDR2 SQIVND (reference sequence). There are 15 residues in the CDR3.

V and J are TRBV4-1 and TRBJ1-1; no definite D call. Per germline, CDR1 MGHRA and CDR2 YSYEKL. Deletions cut 2 bases from V and 3 bases from J, with 10 bases between. The CDR3 spans 14 residues. The CDR3 region has the DNA TGCGCCAGCAGCCAATCTTCTAAGGACACTGAAGCTTTCTTT. Protein: CASSQSSKDTEAFF.

The chain joins TRBV6-5 to TRBJ2-7; D perhaps matches TRBD1 (5 bases). Trimming pared 1 base from V and 5 bases from J, leaving 18 bases between. The CDR3 runs to 16 residues. Germline lookup yields CDR1 MNHEY and CDR2 SVGAGI. The chain's CDR3 is CASSYFLGAGNNEQYF. For the CDR3, the DNA is TGTGCCAGCAGTTACTTCCTTGGGGCAGGGAACAACGAGCAGTACTTC.

The CDR3 bases are TGTGCCAGCAGCCCTCGACAGGGTAGGGGCAATCAGCCCCAGCATTTT. Residues: CASSPRQGRGNQPQHF. This rearrangement joins TRBV7-2 to TRBJ1-5, with 7 positions matching TRBD1. The trim removed 5 bases at V and 2 bases at J, leaving 9 bases unmatched. CDR3 length equals 16 residues. From germline, CDR1 is SGHTA and CDR2 FQGNSA.

The rearrangement uses TRBV7-2 and TRBJ2-1, with D unresolved. The CDR3 contains 17 residues. V shed 3 bases and J shed 0 bases, with 15 bases lying between them. Germline V gene data show CDR1 as SGHTA and CDR2 as FQGNSA. CDR3 sequence (DNA): TGTGCCAGCAGCTTTGACCACTCCCGAAGCTCCTACAATGAGCAGTTCTTC. Translating gives CASSFDHSRSSYNEQFF.

This clone showed up just once. This rearrangement joins TRBV1 to TRBJ2-1; the D call TRBD2 from the table was never checked on the DNA. TRBV1 is labeled a pseudogene. The CDR3 is 13 residues long. CDR3 in DNA: TGCACCAGCAGCCCAGGACTTCGCGATGAGCAGTTCTTC. This sequence encodes CTSSPGLRDEQFF.

This clone was recorded once. The V call is TRBV5-5, the J call TRBJ2-7; 8 bases line up with TRBD1. The CDR3 is 17 residues long. CDR1 is SGHKS and CDR2 is YYEKEE in the germline V gene (reference sequence). V lost 0 bases, J lost 3 bases, and 11 bases stayed unmatched. CDR3 loop: CASSLGTGSYSVYEQYF. Here the CDR3 DNA reads TGTGCCAGCAGCTTGGGGACAGGGTCTTACTCCGTCTACGAGCAGTACTTC.

The V and J genes are TRBV10-3 and TRBJ1-5; TRBD1 matches at 7 bases. This CDR3 has 17 amino acids. Germline CDR1 and CDR2: ENHRY and SYGVKD. V dropped 6 bases and J dropped 3; count of bases not matched to a gene: 14. CDR3 loop: CAISEGFGGQINQPQHF. CDR3 DNA: TGTGCCATCAGCGAAGGTTTCGGGGGACAGATCAATCAGCCCCAGCATTTT.

The rearrangement uses TRBV7-9 and TRBJ2-3, with D hard to call. Between the trimmed V and J ends, which lost 5 bases and 5 bases, there was a span of 8 bases. The CDR3 sequence is 12 residues long. Germline V lookup: CDR1 SEHNR, CDR2 FQNEAQ (reference sequence). In nucleotides, the CDR3 is TGTGCCAGCAGCCCACAGAGAGATACGCAGTATTTT. Its protein product is CASSPQRDTQYF.

The chain links TRBV28 to TRBJ1-5; D might be TRBD1 (6 bases). V shed 1 base and J shed 5 bases, with 15 bases lying between them. This CDR3 has 16 amino acids. CDR1 MDHEN and CDR2 SYDVKM come from the germline V gene. DNA for the CDR3: TGTGCCAGCAGTTTATTCCCAGGGGTTGAATATCAGCCCCAGCATTTT. Translating gives CASSLFPGVEYQPQHF.

This chain joins TRBV25-1 and TRBJ2-1; TRBD1 agrees at 8 bases. The CDR3 is 18 amino acids. Trimming at V came to 3 bases and at J to 0 bases, leaving 10 bases not matched to a gene. Germline V CDR1 and CDR2: MGHDK, SYGVNS. CDR3 sequence reads: CASSDNRDRFGSYNEQFF. In DNA, the CDR3 is TGTGCCAGCAGTGACAACCGGGACAGGTTCGGCTCCTACAATGAGCAGTTCTTC.

This clone is a singleton in its sample. The chain has TRBV2 and TRBJ2-3; maybe TRBD2 (6 bases). Germline V lookup: CDR1 SNHLY, CDR2 FYNNEI. Trimming took 0 bases from V and 6 from J, leaving 19 bases between them. The CDR3 is 17 amino acids. The CDR3 coding sequence is TGTGCCAGCAGTGAAGCGCATCCGACTAGGGGCCTGGATACGCAGTATTTT. Translated, it gives CASSEAHPTRGLDTQYF.

The V gene is TRBV10-3, the J gene TRBJ2-7, with 9 bases that match TRBD1. This CDR3 has 11 residues. Germline CDR1 reads ENHRY; CDR2 reads SYGVKD. V shed 8 bases, J shed 6 bases, and the junction held 2 bases outside the gene matches. The CDR3 is CAIGTGPEQYF. The DNA for the CDR3 is TGTGCCATCGGGACAGGGCCCGAGCAGTACTTC.

The chain carries TRBV15 and TRBJ2-7; D not certain. The CDR3 consists of 15 residues. The germline CDR1 and CDR2 sequences are LNHNV and YYDKDF (reference sequence). V was shortened by 1 base and J by 2 bases, with 12 bases between the two germline ends. The CDR3 DNA is TGTGCCACCAGCAGAGCTCGAGACACCACCTACGAGCAGTACTTC. This encodes CATSRARDTTYEQYF.

V and J are TRBV13 and TRBJ2-1; 11 bases line up with TRBD2. V lost 5 bases, J lost 6 bases, and 18 bases stayed unmatched. Germline CDR1 reads PRHDT; CDR2 reads FYEKMQ (reference sequence). This CDR3 region has 19 residues. For the CDR3, the DNA is TGTGCCAGCAGCAGGCCCGGGACTAGCGGAGAGGTTGGGGGCAATGAGCAGTTCTTC. Translated, it gives CASSRPGTSGEVGGNEQFF.

The chain is built from TRBV5-1 and TRBJ2-7, with D maybe TRBD2 (6 bases). The CDR3 sequence is 12 residues long. Germline V gene lookup returns CDR1 SGHRS and CDR2 YFSETQ. V lost 5 bases and J lost 1, with 7 bases in between. CDR3 coding DNA: TGCGCCAGCAGGGCGGGATCCTACGAGCAGTACTTC. As protein: CASRAGSYEQYF. Using reference TRBV5-1 and TRBJ2-7 for the parts outside the CDR3, the full variable domain is KAGVTQTPRYLIKTRGQQVTLSCSPISGHRSVSWYQQTPGQGLQFLFEYFSETQRNKGNFPGRFSGRQFSNSRSEMNVSTLELGDSALYLCASRAGSYEQYFGPGTRLTVT.

In DNA, the CDR3 is TGTGCCAGCAGGTCACTAGCCAATGAGCAGTTCTTC. Its protein is CASRSLANEQFF. The V gene is TRBV6-1, the J gene TRBJ2-1; D might be TRBD2 (6 bases). The V end was cut by 6 bases, the J end by 6 bases, with 9 bases between. The germline V gene encodes CDR1 MNHNS and CDR2 SASEGT. The CDR3 runs to 12 residues.